The TCR beta chain under discussion was sequenced for a study of T cells in localized non-small cell lung cancer. The protocol was immunoSEQ multiplex PCR, while the TCRdb copy is restricted to in-frame clones and leaves out a portion. Among 20,000 to 25,000 clones, about 85% were seen once, and the ten largest hold under 25%. Germline V CDR1 and CDR2: MNHEY, SVGAGI. The V end was cut by 7 bases, the J end by 5 bases, with 17 bases between. This CDR3 spans 14 amino acids. The sequencing used PBMCs, collected before any cancer treatment. The clonotype originates from a man between 40 and 70 years old with stage II squamous cell lung carcinoma. The V call is TRBV6-5, the J call TRBJ1-1, with TRBD1 as a possible D gene (6 bases). The CDR3: CASTPYQGHTEAFF. Here the CDR3 DNA reads TGTGCCAGCACCCCTTATCAGGGGCATACTGAAGCTTTCTTT.